The 32 T cell receptor beta chains given below trace back to one sample, sequenced in a study of Graves' ophthalmopathy and Graves' hyperthyroidism. Amplified TCR beta CDR3 regions were obtained using RNA transcripts as template. An initial RT-PCR round employing HTBI primers preceded a second-round multiplex PCR. A single record per CDR3 protein comes from TCRdb applying MiXCR to the multiplex PCR reads. The sample records around 400,000 distinct CDR3 sequences, 20% to 25% being singletons. The sequenced sample consisted of peripheral blood. Receptors originate from a woman younger than 35 with stable Graves' hyperthyroidism.

This clonotype was picked up a small number of times. The V call is TRBV11-2, the J call TRBJ2-7; D could derive from TRBD1 or TRBD2 (5 bases each). The CDR3 is made up of 15 amino acids. CDR1 SGHAT and CDR2 FQNNGV come from the germline V gene. V was shortened by 2 bases and J by 3 bases, with 14 bases between the two germline ends. The CDR3, as DNA: TGTGCCAGCAGCTTACCGGGACGGATTATCTACGAGCAGTACTTC. It encodes CASSLPGRIIYEQYF.

This clonotype appeared a few times. This chain uses TRBV12-3 or TRBV12-4 with TRBJ1-5; weak D call: TRBD1 (5 bases). The CDR3 is made up of 14 amino acids. V was shortened by 5 bases and J by 4 bases, with 12 bases between the two germline ends. CDR3 bases: TGTGCCAGCAGTCCGGGACTGCCTAATCAGCCCCAGCATTTT. Encoded protein: CASSPGLPNQPQHF.

This clonotype was counted at least ten times. CDR3 DNA: TGTGCCAGCAGCGTCGAGCGGCGGACCGAGACCCAGTACTTC. As protein: CASSVERRTETQYF. The V gene is TRBV9, the J gene TRBJ2-5, with D perhaps matching TRBD2 (5 bases). V was shortened by 2 bases and J by 5 bases, with 13 bases between the two germline ends. This CDR3 contains 14 residues. The germline V gene encodes CDR1 SGDLS and CDR2 YYNGEE.

This clonotype was counted once. A read error may explain this, as a much larger clone is one base away. V and J are TRBV25-1 and TRBJ2-2, with 8 bases lining up with TRBD1. Per the germline V gene, CDR1 is MGHDK and CDR2 is SYGVNS. This CDR3 has 14 amino acids. In DNA, the CDR3 is TGTTCCAGCAGTGAGGACAGGGACACCGGGGAGCTGTTTTTT. Its translation is CSSSEDRDTGELFF.

This clonotype has a count of ten or more. The chain has TRBV24-1 and TRBJ1-5, with D tentatively TRBD1 (5 bases). The CDR3 sequence is 14 residues long. The V gene's germline CDR1 is KGHDR and CDR2 SFDVKD. Between the trimmed V and J ends, which lost 4 bases and 8 bases, there was a span of 14 bases. CDR3 sequence: CATSDWDREKPQHF. The CDR3 nucleotides read TGTGCCACCAGTGACTGGGACCGCGAAAAGCCCCAGCATTTT.

This clonotype was seen only a few times. The chain uses TRBV11-2 and TRBJ1-5; no definite D call. The CDR3 length is 16 residues. CDR1 SGHAT and CDR2 FQNNGV come from the germline V gene. V was pared by 5 bases and J by 6 bases, with 20 bases between. CDR3 in DNA: TGTGCCAGCAGCGTCCCCCCTGCTAAACCCGGTCAGCCCCAGCATTTT. It codes for CASSVPPAKPGQPQHF.

Many counts were recorded for this clonotype. This rearrangement joins TRBV6-1 to TRBJ2-6; 12 bases align to TRBD2. This CDR3 contains 17 residues. CDR1 is MNHNS, CDR2 SASEGT, per germline. The J segment lost 3 bases and the V segment lost 3 bases, leaving 3 bases of the junction unmatched. In DNA form, the CDR3 reads TGTGCCAGCAGTGAGACTAGCGGGAGATATGGGGCCAACGTCCTGACTTTC. Translating it yields CASSETSGRYGANVLTF.

This clonotype was seen ten or more times. This chain uses TRBV20-1 with TRBJ2-7; D is undetermined. Germline CDR1 DFQATT, CDR2 SNEGSKA (reference sequence). V was shortened by 2 bases and J by 4 bases, with 12 bases between the two germline ends. The CDR3 covers 13 residues. CDR3 nucleotide sequence: TGCAGTGCTAGATTTAGCAGGAGTTACGAGCAGTACTTC. Its protein is CSARFSRSYEQYF.

This clonotype has at least ten counts. The V gene is TRBV15, the J gene TRBJ2-1; D gene unclear. The germline CDR1 and CDR2 sequences are LNHNV and YYDKDF (reference sequence). The V and J ends lost 0 bases and 4 bases respectively, with 7 bases between them. The CDR3 totals 14 residues. The CDR3 spells CATSRENEYNEQFF. The DNA for the CDR3 is TGTGCCACCAGCAGAGAAAACGAGTACAATGAGCAGTTCTTC.

This clonotype came up a few times. The genes are TRBV12-5 and TRBJ2-5; 7 nucleotides agree with TRBD1. This CDR3 is 14 amino acids long. Per germline, CDR1 LGHNT and CDR2 FRNRAP. V was clipped by 5 bases and J by 5 bases; unmatched bases: 8. CDR3 residues: CASGPRQGLETQYF. Written as DNA, the CDR3 is TGTGCTAGTGGTCCCCGACAGGGATTGGAGACCCAGTACTTC.

In this sample, this clonotype turned up once. The rearrangement joins TRBV6-1 to TRBJ2-7; D might be TRBD2 (5 bases). CDR1 MNHNS and CDR2 SASEGT come from the germline V gene. This CDR3 has 12 amino acids. The V end lost 6 bases, the J end lost 5 bases, and 11 bases lay between the germline ends. The CDR3 loop reads CASRGGGDEQYF. CDR3 coding DNA: TGTGCCAGCAGAGGAGGAGGTGACGAGCAGTACTTC.

This clonotype was counted ten times or more. The chain links TRBV12-3 or TRBV12-4 to TRBJ1-1; 8 bases align to TRBD1. This CDR3 contains 14 residues. V lost 6 bases, J lost 1 base, and 4 bases stayed unmatched. The CDR3 DNA reads TGTGCCAGCAGCCCCAGGGGGCGGAACACTGAAGCTTTCTTT. Translated: CASSPRGRNTEAFF.

Many counts were recorded for this clonotype. V is TRBV28 and J is TRBJ2-7; D ambiguous. This CDR3 has 12 amino acids. Germline V gene data show CDR1 as MDHEN and CDR2 as SYDVKM. V shed 5 bases and J shed 4 bases, with 9 bases lying between them. DNA for the CDR3: TGTGCCAGCAGTCCCCCGTTGTACGAGCAGTACTTC. Its translation is CASSPPLYEQYF.

In its sample, this clonotype was seen many times. The DNA for the CDR3 is TGTGCCAGCAGTTTACCTTTCCGGACCGCGAACTATGGCTACACCTTC. This codes for CASSLPFRTANYGYTF. V gene TRBV12-3 or TRBV12-4 combines with J gene TRBJ1-2, with unresolved D. The CDR3 runs 16 residues. V was pared by 2 bases and J by 2 bases, with 15 bases between.

The sample holds many counts of this clonotype. This rearrangement joins TRBV4-2 to TRBJ2-5; D is perhaps TRBD1 (6 bases). Trimming removed 4 bases from V and 5 bases from J, with 11 bases in between. Germline V lookup: CDR1 LGHNA, CDR2 YNFKEQ. The CDR3 extends over 13 amino acids. CDR3 in DNA: TGTGCCAGCAGCCGTGGCAGGGGTGAGACCCAGTACTTC. Its protein is CASSRGRGETQYF.

This clonotype appeared many times. The chain is built from TRBV12-5 and TRBJ2-2, with a possible D match to TRBD1 (6 bases). CDR3 length equals 12 residues. CDR1 is LGHNT, CDR2 FRNRAP, per germline. V dropped 5 bases and J dropped 7 bases, with 8 bases sitting between them. CDR3 in DNA: TGTGCTAGTGGTGGACAGCACGGGGAGCTGTTTTTT. As protein: CASGGQHGELFF.

This clonotype was detected only a few times. The chain links TRBV12-3 or TRBV12-4 to TRBJ2-4, with a possible D match to TRBD1 (6 bases). The ends were cut back, 5 bases at V and 0 bases at J, with 8 bases in the middle. The CDR3 contains 14 residues. CDR3 coding DNA: TGTGCCAGCAGTCGCAGGGGAGCCAAAAACATTCAGTACTTC. This encodes CASSRRGAKNIQYF.

This clonotype was seen at least ten times. Compared with germline, one end of the junction differs, possibly owing to a read error. The chain employs TRBV18 and TRBJ1-6; no clear D gene. Germline V CDR1 and CDR2: KGHSH, LQKENI. CDR3 length equals 17 residues. The CDR3 loop is CASPPVGSANFRSPLHF. CDR3 in DNA: TGTGCCAGCCCACCGGTGGGGAGTGCGAACTTCCGATCACCCCTCCACTTT.

This clonotype was counted ten times or more. The rearrangement links TRBV6-5 to TRBJ1-5; D unresolved. CDR1 is MNHEY and CDR2 is SVGAGI in the germline V gene. The CDR3 is 13 residues long. The V end was cut by 2 bases, the J end by 7 bases, with 9 bases between. DNA of the CDR3: TGTGCCAGCAGTTACAGCACATGGCAGCCCCAGCATTTT. Its protein product is CASSYSTWQPQHF.

This clonotype was recorded many times. This rearrangement joins TRBV7-2 to TRBJ2-7, with TRBD1 identical over 9 bases. CDR3 size: 15 residues. V shed 5 bases, J shed 5 bases, and the junction held 10 bases outside the gene matches. From germline, CDR1 is SGHTA and CDR2 FQGNSA. CDR3: CASSSRGQGRNEQYF. The CDR3 DNA is TGTGCCAGCAGCAGCAGGGGACAGGGCCGGAACGAGCAGTACTTC.

This clonotype was counted a few times. The chain employs TRBV18 and TRBJ2-7; D is unresolved. Trimming removed 2 bases from V and 6 bases from J, with 11 bases in between. CDR1 and CDR2 from the germline V gene are KGHSH and LQKENI. The CDR3 consists of 13 residues. DNA for the CDR3: TGTGCCAGCTCACCAGACACCACCTCCGAGCAGTACTTC. Its protein is CASSPDTTSEQYF.

This clonotype was seen more than once but under ten times. The CDR3 DNA reads TGTGCCAGCCAATTCGGGCTGGCGGGGGCCAACGTCCTGACTTTC. Its protein product is CASQFGLAGANVLTF. The rearrangement links TRBV28 to TRBJ2-6; D is ambiguous. CDR1 and CDR2 (germline): MDHEN, SYDVKM. V lost 8 bases to trimming and J lost 4 bases, with 15 bases between them. There are 15 residues in the CDR3.

This clonotype was seen a handful of times. The genes are TRBV9 and TRBJ1-2, with 10 bases identical to TRBD1. V trimming: 4 bases; J trimming: 8 bases; junction bases outside the gene matches: 14. Germline loops: CDR1 SGDLS, CDR2 YYNGEE. The CDR3 runs 16 residues. Here the CDR3 reads CASSPPGRQGAGGYTF. CDR3 DNA: TGTGCCAGCAGCCCCCCCGGAAGACAGGGGGCTGGCGGCTACACCTTC.

Ten or more counts support this clonotype. This chain links TRBV20-1 with TRBJ2-7; 9 bases are a match to TRBD1. CDR1 DFQATT and CDR2 SNEGSKA come from the germline V gene (reference sequence). The CDR3 consists of 17 residues. The V and J ends lost 1 base and 6 bases, in that order; junction bases with no gene match: 16. CDR3 nucleotide sequence: TGCAGTGCTAGAGGTTACGCCGATGGGACAGGGAGGCCCGAGCAGTACTTC. As protein: CSARGYADGTGRPEQYF.

The sample holds many counts of this clonotype. The chain employs TRBV4-1 and TRBJ1-1; possible D gene TRBD1, 6 bases. The CDR3 spans 14 residues. V was clipped by 2 bases and J by 5 bases, with 12 bases between them. Per the germline V gene, CDR1 is MGHRA and CDR2 is YSYEKL. CDR3 nucleotides: TGCGCCAGCAGCCAAAAGGGGGTCTGGACTGAAGCTTTCTTT. Residues: CASSQKGVWTEAFF.

The chain recombines TRBV24-1 with TRBJ1-2; D gene unclear. CDR3 length: 12 amino acids. The V gene's germline CDR1 is KGHDR and CDR2 SFDVKD. The ends were cut back, 3 bases at V and 4 bases at J, with 5 bases in the middle. CDR3 amino acids: CATSDSVYGYTF. The CDR3 nucleotides are TGTGCCACCAGTGATAGCGTCTATGGCTACACCTTC.

Only a few counts were recorded for this clonotype. The rearrangement joins TRBV19 to TRBJ1-1; D not certain. The germline V gene has CDR1 LNHDA and CDR2 SQIVND (reference sequence). The CDR3 has 16 amino acids. V was shortened by 4 bases and J by 5 bases, with 20 bases between the two germline ends. The DNA of the CDR3 is TGTGCCAGTAGTAAGAAACCAGGAGGGATGAGGACTGAAGCTTTCTTT. Protein product: CASSKKPGGMRTEAFF.

This clonotype was counted ten times or more. The V gene is TRBV29-1, the J gene TRBJ1-3, with 8 bases lining up with TRBD1. With 4 bases clipped from V and 2 bases from J, the junction kept 10 bases outside the gene matches. CDR1 SQVTM and CDR2 ANQGSEA come from the germline V gene. This CDR3 is built from 16 residues. CDR3 region: CSVGGLVQGAGNTIYF. DNA for the CDR3: TGCAGCGTTGGGGGTCTGGTACAGGGGGCTGGAAACACCATATATTTT.

This clonotype was seen ten or more times. The V call is TRBV29-1, the J call TRBJ1-1; no definite D call. The length of the CDR3 is 13 residues. Trimming pared 2 bases from V and 0 bases from J, leaving 7 bases between. Per the germline V gene, CDR1 is SQVTM and CDR2 is ANQGSEA. The CDR3 DNA reads TGCAGCGTTGAACGGACGTTGAACACTGAAGCTTTCTTT. Amino acids: CSVERTLNTEAFF.

This clonotype was counted only a few times. The chain employs TRBV4-1 and TRBJ2-5; a possible D gene is TRBD2 (5 bases). The CDR3 has 20 amino acids. Germline V gene sequence: CDR1 MGHRA, CDR2 YSYEKL. With 6 bases removed from V and 1 base from J, the gap between germline ends came to 30 bases. The CDR3 region has the DNA TGCGCCAGCAGTCCTATAAGACTTTCGGCAAGCGGAAATCTCCAAGAGACCCAGTACTTC. Its translation: CASSPIRLSASGNLQETQYF.

This clonotype was seen many times. V gene TRBV20-1 combines with J gene TRBJ1-1; D perhaps matches TRBD1 (5 bases). Germline V lookup: CDR1 DFQATT, CDR2 SNEGSKA (reference sequence). This CDR3 is built from 15 residues. V lost 1 base and J 0 bases, leaving 12 bases between the germline ends. The CDR3 here is CSARGLDSMNTEAFF. In DNA, the CDR3 is TGCAGTGCTAGAGGGCTTGACAGCATGAACACTGAAGCTTTCTTT.

The V and J genes are TRBV11-2 and TRBJ2-7; 10 nucleotides match TRBD2. The CDR3 is made up of 18 amino acids. V shed 3 bases, J shed 3 bases, and the junction held 14 bases outside the gene matches. The germline V gene encodes CDR1 SGHAT and CDR2 FQNNGV. CDR3 in amino acids: CASSFQYIAGGRGYEQYF. Written as DNA, the CDR3 is TGTGCCAGCAGCTTTCAATACATAGCGGGGGGCCGTGGCTACGAGCAGTACTTC. Looking up the rest from reference TRBV11-2 and TRBJ2-7 gives the full variable domain: EAGVAQSPRYKIIEKRQSVAFWCNPISGHATLYWYQQILGQGPKLLIQFQNNGVVDDSQLPKDRFSAERLKGVDSTLKIQPAKLEDSAVYLCASSFQYIAGGRGYEQYFGPGTRLTVT.